Shown below are 29 T cell receptor beta chains from a single sample sequenced in a study of patients and donors after allogeneic stem cell transplantation (dated by TCRdb to 2019 to 2021). Library creation used RT-PCR. The instrument was a NextSeq 550. In TCRdb, the public reads were trimmed at Q25 with fastp and aligned with MiXCR, with productive beta chains retained. Every CDR3 protein is listed once, alongside the most common genes and DNA of its rows. This sample has 800,000 to 1,000,000 distinct CDR3 sequences in its table, and approximately 19% of those were observed once. The ten largest account for 5.5% to 6.5% of the sample. Sequencing input: blood, either unsorted or a sorted T cell fraction (not recorded which). These receptors all come from a human donor who was either an allogeneic HSCT recipient or a stem cell or donor lymphocyte infusion donor (not recorded which). It is not recorded whose cells these are; they may come from a transplant donor.

The chain uses TRBV7-2 and TRBJ2-3; D might be TRBD2 (5 bases). CDR3 length: 12 residues. V was cut by 1 base and J by 11 bases, with 10 bases left in between. Germline lookup yields CDR1 SGHTA and CDR2 FQGNSA. The CDR3: CASSLVEGGQYF. The CDR3 bases are TGTGCCAGCAGCTTAGTGGAAGGAGGGCAGTATTTT.

This chain connects TRBV29-1 to TRBJ1-1; D unclear. Trimming stripped 6 bases from V and 6 bases from J, with 23 bases between. Per the germline V gene, CDR1 is SQVTM and CDR2 is ANQGSEA. This CDR3 is built from 15 residues. DNA of the CDR3: TGCAGCGTCACATCCTGGGGAGGTCCGGTTCCTGAAGCTTTCTTT. It codes for CSVTSWGGPVPEAFF.

The chain carries TRBV5-1 and TRBJ1-2; perhaps TRBD1 as D (5 bases). This CDR3 has 14 amino acids. Trimming left V 2 bases short and J 10 bases short, with 18 bases between. CDR1 and CDR2 (germline): SGHRS, YFSETQ. CDR3 bases: TGCGCCAGCAGCTTCGGGGGTTACAACCAGGACTACACCTTC. Its protein is CASSFGGYNQDYTF.

This clonotype was counted between two and nine times. The chain is built from TRBV7-2 and TRBJ1-5; 9 bases align to TRBD1. CDR1 and CDR2 (germline): SGHTA, FQGNSA. This CDR3 is built from 14 residues. Germline trimming cut 5 bases from V and 5 bases from J; bases unmatched to any gene: 4. CDR3 sequence reads: CASSIRTGDQPQHF. CDR3 bases: TGTGCCAGCAGCATTCGGACAGGGGATCAGCCCCAGCATTTT.

This chain joins TRBV7-3 and TRBJ2-1; D gene ambiguous. CDR1 and CDR2 from the germline V gene are SGHTA and FQGTGA. The germline V and J ends were trimmed by 1 base and 7 bases, with 11 bases remaining between them. The CDR3 covers 14 residues. CDR3 DNA sequence: TGTGCCAGCAGCTTAATGGCGTCTCGGAATGAGCAGTTCTTC. Translation: CASSLMASRNEQFF.

The CDR3 protein is CASSPQWTGEKTEAFF. The CDR3 nucleotides are TGTGCCAGCAGCCCCCAATGGACGGGAGAGAAAACTGAAGCTTTCTTT. The chain carries TRBV3-1 and TRBJ1-1; no definite D call. Trimming stripped 4 bases from V and 5 bases from J, with 20 bases between. The length of the CDR3 is 16 residues. Germline loops: CDR1 LGHDT, CDR2 YNNKEL (reference sequence).

This chain connects TRBV27 to TRBJ2-3, with 9 bases identical to TRBD2. The germline V gene has CDR1 MNHEY and CDR2 SMNVEV (reference sequence). V was clipped by 6 bases and J by 0 bases; unmatched bases: 19. CDR3 length: 20 residues. The chain's CDR3 is CASRTFKTPRLAASTDTQYF. The CDR3 DNA is TGTGCCAGCAGGACTTTCAAAACCCCGCGACTAGCGGCTAGCACAGATACGCAGTATTTT.

In this sample, this clonotype turned up a few times. The V call is TRBV20-1, the J call TRBJ2-1; 8 bases agree with TRBD2. The V and J ends lost 3 bases and 2 bases, in that order; junction bases with no gene match: 12. This CDR3 contains 17 residues. The V gene's germline CDR1 is DFQATT and CDR2 SNEGSKA (reference sequence). CDR3 bases: TGCAGTGCTAGGACCTCTCCCGGGGGGGGCGCCTACAATGAGCAGTTCTTC. Translating it yields CSARTSPGGGAYNEQFF.

CDR3 sequence (DNA): TGTGCCAGCCAGGACAGGGGCTATGGCTACACCTTC. Translated, it gives CASQDRGYGYTF. This chain links TRBV6-5 with TRBJ1-2; the match to TRBD1 covers 9 bases. The CDR3 spans 12 residues. Trimming removed 8 bases from V and 4 bases from J; junction bases left unmatched: 2. CDR1 and CDR2 (germline): MNHEY, SVGAGI.

The CDR3 DNA follows: TGCGCCAGCAGATCCGGGCGTGATGGCTACACCTTC. Encoded protein: CASRSGRDGYTF. The rearrangement joins TRBV5-1 to TRBJ1-2; D is uncertain. Looked up from germline, CDR1 is SGHRS and CDR2 is YFSETQ. The CDR3 covers 12 residues. Trimming shortened V by 5 bases and J by 6 bases, and 11 bases separated the two germline ends.

This clonotype turned up a few times. The J gene is TRBJ2-3, the V gene TRBV20-1; TRBD2 matches at 8 bases. V shed 5 bases, J shed 4 bases, and the junction held 2 bases outside the gene matches. Germline assignment: CDR1 DFQATT and CDR2 SNEGSKA (reference sequence). The CDR3 extends over 12 amino acids. The CDR3 here is CSAGGLADTQYF. DNA for the CDR3: TGCAGTGCTGGGGGACTAGCAGATACGCAGTATTTT.

The J gene is TRBJ1-1, the V gene TRBV4-1, with TRBD1 matching 10 bases. V trimming: 3 bases; J trimming: 4 bases; junction bases outside the gene matches: 5. The CDR3 sequence is 15 residues long. Per the germline V gene, CDR1 is MGHRA and CDR2 is YSYEKL. This CDR3 is CASSHADRGGTEAFF. The CDR3 DNA sequence: TGCGCCAGCAGCCACGCGGACAGGGGGGGCACTGAAGCTTTCTTT.

Comments on this clonotype: Germline is not matched at one junction end, which may reflect a read error. The chain carries TRBV6-5 and TRBJ2-2; D might be TRBD2 (5 bases). CDR1 is MNHEY and CDR2 is SVGAGI in the germline V gene. The CDR3 is 15 residues long. The DNA of the CDR3 is TGTGCCAGCAGTTACGTCCCGGGGATACCAGTCGAGCTGTTATTT. It codes for CASSYVPGIPVELLF.

This clonotype has just a few counts. The chain has TRBV29-1 and TRBJ2-7; D perhaps matches TRBD2 (6 bases). CDR3 length: 12 residues. Germline loops: CDR1 SQVTM, CDR2 ANQGSEA. V lost 4 bases and J lost 7, with 14 bases in between. The chain's CDR3 is CSVGPSAGEQYF. Here the CDR3 DNA reads TGCAGCGTTGGCCCGTCGGCGGGGGAGCAGTACTTC.

J is TRBJ2-3 and V is TRBV6-5; D tentatively reads TRBD1 or TRBD2 (5 bases each). The CDR3 is made up of 16 amino acids. The germline V and J ends were trimmed by 4 bases and 0 bases, with 14 bases remaining between them. Germline CDR1 and CDR2: MNHEY and SVGAGI. In DNA form, the CDR3 reads TGTGCCAGCAGTTTCTCAACCTGGGGGAGCACAGATACGCAGTATTTT. This gives the protein CASSFSTWGSTDTQYF.

The sample holds a few counts of this clonotype. This sequence joins TRBV18 and TRBJ2-7; tentative D call: TRBD1 (5 bases). The CDR3 covers 16 residues. Germline V gives CDR1 KGHSH, CDR2 LQKENI. Trimming left V 3 bases short and J 4 bases short, with 19 bases between. In DNA form, the CDR3 reads TGTGCCAGCTCACCCAGGGCTAGAGTTTGGTCATACGAGCAGTACTTC. Amino acid sequence: CASSPRARVWSYEQYF.

This clonotype was detected a few times. The rearrangement links TRBV10-3 to TRBJ1-5, with D maybe TRBD1 (6 bases). V was cut by 3 bases and J by 0 bases, with 12 bases left in between. Germline values: CDR1 ENHRY, CDR2 SYGVKD. The CDR3 is 16 residues long. The CDR3 reads CAISERQAHSNQPQHF. In DNA form, the CDR3 reads TGTGCCATCAGTGAACGACAGGCCCATAGCAATCAGCCCCAGCATTTT.

The chain carries TRBV7-2 and TRBJ1-2; 8 bases are shared with TRBD1. The CDR3 has 15 residues. From germline, CDR1 is SGHTA and CDR2 FQGNSA. Unmatched junction bases numbered 12, after V lost 6 bases and J lost 6 bases. The CDR3 DNA reads as TGTGCCAGCAGGGACGAGACAGGGGCGCGGGATGGCTACACCTTC. Protein product: CASRDETGARDGYTF.

This clonotype came up a few times. The gene calls are TRBV15 and TRBJ1-5; D might be TRBD1 (6 bases). The V end was cut by 4 bases, the J end by 4 bases, with 11 bases between. The germline V gene encodes CDR1 LNHNV and CDR2 YYDKDF (reference sequence). The CDR3 consists of 14 residues. CDR3 bases: TGTGCCACCAGCACAGGCAGGGGAAATCAGCCCCAGCATTTT. It encodes CATSTGRGNQPQHF.

The chain joins TRBV3-1 to TRBJ2-3; D may be TRBD2 (5 bases). Germline V gene data show CDR1 as LGHDT and CDR2 as YNNKEL (reference sequence). The germline V and J ends were trimmed by 2 bases and 2 bases, with 17 bases remaining between them. The CDR3 is made up of 17 amino acids. The CDR3, as DNA: TGTGCCAGCAGCCAAAAAACGTTCCGGGAACACACAGATACGCAGTATTTT. The encoded protein is CASSQKTFREHTDTQYF.

V gene TRBV11-1 combines with J gene TRBJ2-5; perhaps TRBD1 as D (6 bases). Germline V CDR1 and CDR2: SGHAT, FQDESV (reference sequence). V dropped 4 bases and J dropped 1 base, with 22 bases sitting between them. This CDR3 comprises 18 residues. The CDR3 reads CASSSNLVRPGAQETQYF. In DNA, the CDR3 is TGTGCCAGCAGCTCAAACCTGGTCCGGCCAGGGGCCCAAGAGACCCAGTACTTC.

This chain joins TRBV7-2 and TRBJ1-3, with TRBD1 as a possible D gene (5 bases). There are 17 residues in the CDR3. CDR1 SGHTA and CDR2 FQGNSA come from the germline V gene. V was trimmed by 5 bases and J by 0 bases, leaving 17 bases between them. CDR3 coding DNA: TGTGCCAGCAGCCCAGGGACGGGTGCCTCCTCTGGAAACACCATATATTTT. Its translation is CASSPGTGASSGNTIYF.

This clonotype was counted only a few times. The genes are TRBV25-1 and TRBJ2-5; 8 nucleotides line up with TRBD2. Germline assignment: CDR1 MGHDK and CDR2 SYGVNS. The V segment lost 3 bases and the J segment 1 base; nucleotides outside the gene matches: 7. The CDR3 loop spans 16 amino acids. The CDR3 protein is CASSDFVLAVQETQYF. Here the CDR3 DNA reads TGTGCCAGCAGTGATTTCGTACTAGCGGTCCAAGAGACCCAGTACTTC.

The chain carries TRBV6-1 and TRBJ2-1; 14 bases line up with TRBD2. The V segment lost 7 bases and the J segment 2 bases; nucleotides outside the gene matches: 7. Germline loops: CDR1 MNHNS, CDR2 SASEGT. The CDR3 spans 17 residues. The CDR3 reads CASTPGTSGGTYNEQFF. The CDR3 nucleotides read TGTGCCAGCACCCCAGGGACTAGCGGGGGCACCTACAATGAGCAGTTCTTC.

The J gene is TRBJ2-1, the V gene TRBV4-2, with D maybe TRBD2 (6 bases). V shed 0 bases and J shed 4 bases, with 13 bases lying between them. Looked up from germline, CDR1 is LGHNA and CDR2 is YNFKEQ. This CDR3 is built from 16 residues. CDR3 amino acids: CASSQDGLAQYNEQFF. The DNA for the CDR3 is TGTGCCAGCAGCCAAGACGGGCTAGCGCAATACAATGAGCAGTTCTTC.

This clonotype was counted only a few times. The chain recombines TRBV7-2 with TRBJ2-7; 7 nucleotides agree with TRBD2. Trimming removed 1 base from V and 2 bases from J; junction bases left unmatched: 5. The V gene's germline CDR1 is SGHTA and CDR2 FQGNSA. The CDR3 runs 15 residues. The chain's CDR3 is CASSLVAGDTYEQYF. CDR3 DNA sequence: TGTGCCAGCAGCTTAGTGGCGGGAGACACCTACGAGCAGTACTTC.

This clonotype has just a few counts. The chain has TRBV12-3 or TRBV12-4 and TRBJ1-1; 8 nucleotides align to TRBD1. This CDR3 region has 13 residues. V dropped 5 bases and J dropped 8; count of bases not matched to a gene: 7. CDR3 residues: CASSAIRDREAFF. CDR3 nucleotides: TGTGCCAGCAGTGCTATCCGGGACAGGGAAGCTTTCTTT.

This clonotype occurred once. The V call is TRBV25-1, the J call TRBJ2-5; TRBD1 matches 7 bases. The CDR3 contains 13 residues. CDR1 and CDR2 from the germline V gene are MGHDK and SYGVNS. V was clipped by 3 bases and J by 4 bases; unmatched bases: 2. In nucleotides, the CDR3 is TGTGCCAGCAGTGAGTACAGGGGAGAGACCCAGTACTTC. Translation: CASSEYRGETQYF.

This chain uses TRBV20-1 with TRBJ2-7; TRBD2 might be the D (7 bases). This CDR3 is 13 amino acids long. Germline CDR1 and CDR2: DFQATT and SNEGSKA (reference sequence). V lost 5 bases and J 4 bases, leaving 15 bases between the germline ends. This CDR3 is CSAGEGGGYEQYF. The CDR3 DNA follows: TGCAGTGCTGGGGAGGGGGGTGGATACGAGCAGTACTTC.